The rows below give T cell receptor beta chains drawn from one sample of a study of PD-L1 blockade in urothelial cancer. Sequencing used immunoSEQ multiplex PCR; TCRdb keeps in-frame clones, though not all of them. The sample lists 65,000 to 90,000 clones; about four fifths were seen once. Material: PBMCs, obtained around atezolizumab (anti-PD-L1) treatment. Receptors were obtained from a woman aged 65 to 85 with urothelial cancer. Both conserved end residues are part of each CDR3. A D gene is named only where the DNA matches it firmly. Only part of the rows carry a size: once, few, many, or a class if the clone is expanded.

clone_size,j_call,d_call,v_call,cdr3_aa,cdr3_nt
NA,TRBJ2-3,TRBD1,TRBV15,CATSRDWDRGTDTQYF,TGTGCCACCAGCAGAGACTGGGACAGGGGAACAGATACGCAGTATTTT
NA,TRBJ2-5,TRBD1,TRBV5-6,CASSYRTGENQETQYF,TGTGCCAGCAGCTACAGGACAGGGGAAAACCAAGAGACCCAGTACTTC
NA,TRBJ2-2,TRBD2,TRBV4-3,CASSFRMGGTNTGELFF,TGCGCCAGCAGCTTCCGTATGGGGGGGACGAACACCGGGGAGCTGTTTTTT
NA,TRBJ2-7,TRBD2,TRBV7-2,CASSLASGGGSYEQYF,TGTGCCAGCAGCTTAGCGAGCGGGGGAGGATCCTACGAGCAGTACTTC
few,TRBJ1-2,NA,TRBV2,CATAAVFDGYTF,TGTGCCACCGCTGCAGTTTTCGATGGCTACACCTTC
NA,TRBJ1-1,TRBD1,TRBV7-2,CASSLVGQGAWGSEAFF,TGTGCCAGCAGCTTAGTTGGTCAGGGGGCGTGGGGTTCTGAAGCTTTCTTT
NA,TRBJ2-3,NA,TRBV6-1,CASSEVHKGLGTDTQYF,TGTGCCAGCAGTGAAGTCCATAAGGGGCTCGGCACAGATACGCAGTATTTT
few,TRBJ1-2,NA,TRBV10-3,CAITSGDLNYGYTF,TGTGCCATCACCTCTGGGGACTTAAACTATGGCTACACCTTC
NA,TRBJ2-3,NA,TRBV10-3,CAISAVGISAGDTQYF,TGTGCCATCAGTGCCGTCGGCATTTCGGCGGGAGATACGCAGTATTTT
NA,TRBJ2-5,NA,TRBV5-1,CASSLESWQGGETQYF,TGCGCCAGCAGCTTGGAGTCCTGGCAGGGGGGAGAGACCCAGTACTTC
few,TRBJ1-2,NA,TRBV5-1,CASMRAPGGNYGYTF,TGCGCCAGCATGCGCGCCCCGGGGGGCAACTATGGCTACACCTTC
NA,TRBJ1-2,TRBD1,TRBV5-1,CASSLGTEPYGYTF,TGCGCCAGCAGCTTAGGGACAGAACCCTATGGCTACACCTTC
NA,TRBJ1-6,NA,TRBV6-5,CASRDKNSPLHF,TGTGCCAGCCGGGACAAAAATTCACCCCTCCACTTT
NA,TRBJ2-3,NA,TRBV7-2,CASSLFSDSQDTQYF,TGTGCCAGCAGCTTATTCTCGGACTCCCAAGATACGCAGTATTTT
NA,TRBJ2-1,TRBD2,TRBV6-5,CASRTRGRGGHEQFF,TGTGCCAGCAGGACCCGAGGACGGGGGGGGCATGAGCAGTTCTTC
NA,TRBJ2-7,TRBD1,TRBV6-5,CASSSPGQGHYEQYF,TGTGCCAGCAGTTCCCCGGGACAGGGGCACTACGAGCAGTACTTC
NA,TRBJ1-4,TRBD1,TRBV5-1,CASSPRTGNNEKLFF,TGCGCCAGCAGCCCGAGGACAGGGAACAATGAAAAACTGTTTTTT
NA,TRBJ2-1,TRBD2,TRBV10-2,CASSDRVAGRNEQFF,TGCGCCAGCAGTGATAGGGTAGCGGGGAGGAATGAGCAGTTCTTC
NA,TRBJ2-4,NA,TRBV9,CASSVSGHRGDIQYF,TGTGCCAGCAGCGTATCGGGACACCGCGGCGACATTCAGTACTTC
NA,TRBJ1-2,NA,TRBV16,CASSQVGGGADNYGYTF,TGTGCCAGCAGCCAAGTCGGAGGCGGGGCCGACAACTATGGCTACACCTTC
few,TRBJ2-2,TRBD2,TRBV7-8,CASSSREDGELFF,TGTGCCAGCAGCTCCCGGGAGGACGGGGAGCTGTTTTTT
NA,TRBJ2-2,TRBD2,TRBV9,CASRGGLGTGELFF,TGTGCCAGCCGCGGGGGACTAGGAACCGGGGAGCTGTTTTTT
NA,TRBJ2-1,TRBD2,TRBV19,CASDSSGDVYNEQFF,TGTGCCAGCGATTCTAGCGGGGATGTCTACAATGAGCAGTTCTTC
NA,TRBJ2-7,NA,TRBV5-5,CASSLGSGHLYEQYF,TGTGCCAGCAGCTTGGGGTCCGGACACCTCTACGAGCAGTACTTC
NA,TRBJ2-5,TRBD1,TRBV9,CASSVGGTVGTQYF,TGTGCCAGCAGCGTAGGAGGGACAGTTGGGACCCAGTACTTC
NA,TRBJ1-1,NA,TRBV28,CASRVNTEAFF,TGTGCCAGCCGGGTGAACACTGAAGCTTTCTTT
NA,TRBJ1-6,NA,TRBV7-2,CASSLAGPPNSPLHF,TGTGCCAGCAGCTTAGCGGGCCCACCCAATTCACCCCTCCACTTT
NA,TRBJ2-7,NA,TRBV6-1,CASSEMGHSLYEQYF,TGTGCCAGCAGTGAAATGGGACACTCCCTCTACGAGCAGTACTTC
NA,TRBJ2-5,NA,TRBV15,CATSRVGGSQETQYF,TGTGCCACCAGCAGAGTTGGGGGCAGCCAAGAGACCCAGTACTTC
NA,TRBJ2-3,NA,TRBV5-1,CASSLEGREVDTQYF,TGCGCCAGCAGCTTGGAGGGCAGGGAGGTCGATACGCAGTATTTT
once,TRBJ1-2,TRBD1,TRBV6-5,CASSYQGQGLYGYTF,TGTGCCAGCAGTTACCAGGGACAGGGGCTCTATGGCTACACCTTC
NA,TRBJ2-7,TRBD2,TRBV28,CASSWSSGPYEQYF,TGTGCCAGCAGTTGGTCTAGCGGGCCCTACGAGCAGTACTTC
NA,TRBJ2-5,NA,TRBV5-1,CASSQGFIQETQYF,TGCGCCAGCAGCCAGGGATTTATCCAAGAGACCCAGTACTTC
once,TRBJ2-1,NA,TRBV5-1,CASSLDVGDPSEQFF,TGCGCCAGCAGCTTGGATGTCGGTGATCCAAGTGAGCAGTTCTTC
NA,TRBJ2-1,TRBD2,TRBV4-3,CASSQTWIGGGADNEQFF,TGCGCCAGCAGCCAAACCTGGATTGGCGGGGGGGCCGACAATGAGCAGTTCTTC
NA,TRBJ1-1,NA,TRBV30,CAWSGGVGGQNTEAFF,TGTGCCTGGAGTGGGGGGGTCGGGGGGCAAAACACTGAAGCTTTCTTT
NA,TRBJ2-1,NA,TRBV10-2,CASSRTVYNEQFF,TGCGCCAGCAGCAGGACAGTGTACAATGAGCAGTTCTTC
NA,TRBJ2-3,TRBD2,TRBV9,CASSDRLAGRGVGTDTQYF,TGTGCCAGCAGCGACCGACTAGCGGGAAGAGGCGTTGGCACAGATACGCAGTATTTT
NA,TRBJ2-7,NA,TRBV11-2,CASSFFRGQYF,TGTGCCAGCAGCTTTTTTCGCGGGCAGTACTTC
once,TRBJ2-7,NA,TRBV19,CASSIQGFPYEQYF,TGTGCCAGTAGTATCCAGGGGTTCCCCTACGAGCAGTACTTC
NA,TRBJ1-2,TRBD1,TRBV7-2,CASSLRDRAWVGYGYTF,TGTGCCAGCAGCTTACGGGACAGGGCGTGGGTTGGCTATGGCTACACCTTC
NA,TRBJ1-3,NA,TRBV15,CATSRGIGKRSGNTIYF,TGTGCCACCAGCAGAGGTATCGGGAAGCGCTCTGGAAACACCATATATTTT
NA,TRBJ2-7,TRBD1,TRBV6-1,CASSVLTGGYEQYF,TGTGCCAGCAGTGTTCTTACAGGGGGCTACGAGCAGTACTTC
few,TRBJ2-5,NA,TRBV21-1,CASSKPLPQEVQETQYF,TGTGCCAGCAGCAAACCCCTACCCCAAGAAGTTCAAGAGACCCAGTACTTC
NA,TRBJ2-1,NA,TRBV11-3,CASSHSGDSDDEQFF,TGTGCCAGCAGCCATTCCGGGGATTCCGACGATGAGCAGTTCTTC
once,TRBJ1-2,NA,TRBV15,CATSSTGANYGYTF,TGTGCCACCAGCAGCACTGGAGCTAACTATGGCTACACCTTC
NA,TRBJ2-7,TRBD2,TRBV18,CASSPSGAYSYEQYF,TGTGCCAGCTCACCTAGCGGGGCTTACTCCTACGAGCAGTACTTC
NA,TRBJ1-5,NA,TRBV2,CASSARDTDNQPQHF,TGTGCCAGCAGTGCCCGGGACACCGACAATCAGCCCCAGCATTTT
NA,TRBJ2-3,TRBD2,TRBV6-9,CASSLGGTQYF,TGTGCCAGCAGTTTGGGGGGGACGCAGTATTTT
NA,TRBJ1-6,NA,TRBV6-1,CASSEGGGWNSPLHF,TGTGCCAGCAGTGAAGGTGGGGGCTGGAATTCACCCCTCCACTTT
NA,TRBJ2-7,TRBD2,TRBV14,CASSTSGSIHLWQYF,TGTGCCAGCAGCACTAGCGGGAGCATTCATCTCTGGCAGTACTTC